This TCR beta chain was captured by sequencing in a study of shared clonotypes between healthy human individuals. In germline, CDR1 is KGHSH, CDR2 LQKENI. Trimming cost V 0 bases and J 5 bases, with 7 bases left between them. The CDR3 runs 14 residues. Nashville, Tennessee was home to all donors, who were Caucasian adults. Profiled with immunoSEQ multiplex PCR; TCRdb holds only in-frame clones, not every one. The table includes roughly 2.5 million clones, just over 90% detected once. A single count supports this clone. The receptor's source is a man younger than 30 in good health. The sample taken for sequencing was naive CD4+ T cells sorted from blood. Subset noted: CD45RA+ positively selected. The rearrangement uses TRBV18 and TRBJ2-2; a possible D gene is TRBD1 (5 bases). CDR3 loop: CASSPPQETGELFF. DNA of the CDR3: TGTGCCAGCTCACCACCACAGGAGACCGGGGAGCTGTTTTTT.